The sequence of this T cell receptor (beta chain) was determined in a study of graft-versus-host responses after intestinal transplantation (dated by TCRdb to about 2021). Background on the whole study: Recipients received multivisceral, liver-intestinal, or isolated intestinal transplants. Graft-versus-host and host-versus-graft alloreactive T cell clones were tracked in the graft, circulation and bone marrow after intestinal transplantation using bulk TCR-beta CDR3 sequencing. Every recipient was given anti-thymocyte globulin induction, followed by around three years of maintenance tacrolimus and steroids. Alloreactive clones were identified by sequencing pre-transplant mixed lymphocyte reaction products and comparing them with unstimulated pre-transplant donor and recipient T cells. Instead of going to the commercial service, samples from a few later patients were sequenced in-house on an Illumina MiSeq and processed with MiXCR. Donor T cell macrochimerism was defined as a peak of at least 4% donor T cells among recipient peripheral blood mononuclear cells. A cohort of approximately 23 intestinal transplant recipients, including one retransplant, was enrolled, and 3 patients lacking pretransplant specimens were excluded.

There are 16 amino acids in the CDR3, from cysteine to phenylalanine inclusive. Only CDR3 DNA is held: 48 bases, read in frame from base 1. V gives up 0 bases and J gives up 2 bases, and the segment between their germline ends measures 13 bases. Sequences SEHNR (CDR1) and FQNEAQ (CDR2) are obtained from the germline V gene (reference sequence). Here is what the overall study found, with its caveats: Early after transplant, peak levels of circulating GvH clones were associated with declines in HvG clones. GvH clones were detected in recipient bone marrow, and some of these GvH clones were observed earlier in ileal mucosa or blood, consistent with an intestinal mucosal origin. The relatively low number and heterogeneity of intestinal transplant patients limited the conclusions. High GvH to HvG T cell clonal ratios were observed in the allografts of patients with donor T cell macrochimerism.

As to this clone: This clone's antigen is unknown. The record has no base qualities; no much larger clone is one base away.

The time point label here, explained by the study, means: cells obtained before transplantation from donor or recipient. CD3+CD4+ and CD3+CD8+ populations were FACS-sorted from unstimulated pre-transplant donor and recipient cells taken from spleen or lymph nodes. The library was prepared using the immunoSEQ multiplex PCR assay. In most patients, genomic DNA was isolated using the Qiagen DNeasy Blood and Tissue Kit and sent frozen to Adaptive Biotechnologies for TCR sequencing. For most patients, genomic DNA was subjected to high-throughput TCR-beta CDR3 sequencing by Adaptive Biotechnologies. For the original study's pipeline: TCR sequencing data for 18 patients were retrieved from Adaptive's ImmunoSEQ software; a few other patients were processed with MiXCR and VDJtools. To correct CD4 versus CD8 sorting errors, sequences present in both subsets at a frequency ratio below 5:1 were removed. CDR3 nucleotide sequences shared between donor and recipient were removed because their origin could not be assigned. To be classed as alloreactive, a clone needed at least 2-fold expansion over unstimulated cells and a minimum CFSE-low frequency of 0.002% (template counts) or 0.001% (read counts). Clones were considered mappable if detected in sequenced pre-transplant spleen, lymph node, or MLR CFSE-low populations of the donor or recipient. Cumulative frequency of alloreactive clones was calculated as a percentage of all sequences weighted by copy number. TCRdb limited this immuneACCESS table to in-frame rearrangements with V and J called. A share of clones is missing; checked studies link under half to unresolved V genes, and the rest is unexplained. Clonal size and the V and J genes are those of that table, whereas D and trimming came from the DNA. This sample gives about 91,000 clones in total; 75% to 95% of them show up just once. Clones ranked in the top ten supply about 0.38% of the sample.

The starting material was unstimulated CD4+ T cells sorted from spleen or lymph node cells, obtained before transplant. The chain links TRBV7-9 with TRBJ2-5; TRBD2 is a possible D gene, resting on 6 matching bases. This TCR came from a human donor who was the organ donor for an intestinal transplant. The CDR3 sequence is CASSLARDWWQETQYF. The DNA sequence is TGTGCCAGCAGCTTAGCGCGGGACTGGTGGCAAGAGACCCAGTACTTC.